These 16 T cell receptor beta chains came from one sample sequenced in a study of blood T cell repertoires in COVID-19. Sequenced by immunoSEQ multiplex PCR; TCRdb stores in-frame clones only, minus some. The data show approximately 90,000 clones, about 88% seen once. Material: peripheral blood. These receptors were obtained from a woman older than 75 with acute or convalescent COVID-19.

This clone has only one observation. The CDR3 coding sequence is TGTGCCAGCAGACCGACTAGCGGGGGAGGGCAAGAGACCCAGTACTTC. Translated: CASRPTSGGGQETQYF. V and J are TRBV7-9 and TRBJ2-5, with 12 bases matching TRBD2. The V gene end was trimmed by 6 bases and the J gene end by 2 bases; junction bases not matched to a gene: 7. From germline, CDR1 is SEHNR and CDR2 FQNEAQ (reference sequence). The CDR3 runs 16 residues. The full variable domain, with the rest looked up from reference TRBV7-9 and TRBJ2-5, is DTGVSQNPRHKITKRGQNVTFRCDPISEHNRLYWYRQTLGQGPEFLTYFQNEAQLEKSRLLSDRFSAERPKGSFSTLEIQRTEQGDSAMYLCASRPTSGGGQETQYFGPGTRLLVL.

The rearrangement uses TRBV5-5 and TRBJ1-4, with D hard to call. The CDR3 covers 14 residues. Germline V gene lookup returns CDR1 SGHKS and CDR2 YYEKEE (reference sequence). V gave up 1 base and J gave up 6 bases, with 10 bases separating them. The CDR3 nucleotides are TGTGCCAGCAGCTTGTATTCGGGGTATGAAAAACTGTTTTTT. Amino acid sequence: CASSLYSGYEKLFF.

V usage is TRBV19 and J usage is TRBJ2-5; D might be TRBD2 (6 bases). V lost 5 bases, J lost 4 bases, and 11 bases lay in between. Looked up from germline, CDR1 is LNHDA and CDR2 is SQIVND (reference sequence). The CDR3 sequence is 13 residues long. For the CDR3, the DNA is TGTGCCAGTAGTTGGTCCGGGGGAGAGACCCAGTACTTC. Translated, it gives CASSWSGGETQYF. The full variable domain, its missing parts supplied by reference TRBV19 and TRBJ2-5, is DGGITQSPKYLFRKEGQNVTLSCEQNLNHDAMYWYRQDPGQGLRLIYYSQIVNDFQKGDIAEGYSVSREKKESFPLTVTSAQKNPTAFYLCASSWSGGETQYFGPGTRLLVL.

V usage is TRBV18 and J usage is TRBJ1-1; the D is unclear. V lost 3 bases and J lost 2, with 7 bases in between. Germline CDR1 and CDR2: KGHSH and LQKENI. The CDR3 has 13 residues. The CDR3 DNA sequence: TGTGCCAGCTCACCTGCGGGTAACACTGAAGCTTTCTTT. Protein product: CASSPAGNTEAFF.

CDR3 amino acids: CASTLSGNSPLHF. The DNA of the CDR3 is TGTGCCAGCACCTTATCAGGGAATTCACCCCTCCACTTT. This rearrangement joins TRBV28 to TRBJ1-6, with TRBD1 as a possible D gene (5 bases). There are 13 residues in the CDR3. V lost 7 bases, J lost 7 bases, and 11 bases lay in between. Per germline, CDR1 MDHEN and CDR2 SYDVKM.

This sequence joins TRBV27 and TRBJ1-5; the D gene is possibly TRBD1 (6 bases). The CDR3 has 18 amino acids. Trimming took off 3 bases at V and 0 bases at J, with 18 bases between the two ends. Germline V gene lookup returns CDR1 MNHEY and CDR2 SMNVEV (reference sequence). This CDR3 reads CASSFPDRQVYSNQPQHF. Written as DNA, the CDR3 is TGTGCCAGCAGTTTCCCTGACAGGCAAGTATATAGCAATCAGCCCCAGCATTTT.

The chain is built from TRBV11-3 and TRBJ2-1; no definite D call. The V gene lost 0 bases and the J gene lost 4 bases, with 7 bases spanning the gap. CDR1 is SGHNT, CDR2 YENEEA, per germline. The CDR3 is 14 residues long. CDR3 residues: CASSLDPLYNEQFF. The DNA for the CDR3 is TGTGCCAGCAGCTTAGATCCGCTATACAATGAGCAGTTCTTC.

The gene calls are TRBV6-5 and TRBJ1-2, with 8 bases matching TRBD1. The junction had 6 bases not matched to a gene; V was cut back by 5 bases and J by 7 bases. CDR1 and CDR2 from the germline V gene are MNHEY and SVGAGI. This CDR3 region has 13 residues. In nucleotides, the CDR3 is TGTGCCAGCAGTCCCGGACAGGGACGTGGCTACACCTTC. Protein: CASSPGQGRGYTF.

V is TRBV6-5 and J is TRBJ1-5, with unresolved D. CDR1 is MNHEY and CDR2 is SVGAGI in the germline V gene. The V and J ends lost 10 bases and 3 bases respectively, with 19 bases between them. This CDR3 spans 15 amino acids. The CDR3 sequence is CATALSYGDNQPQHF. Here the CDR3 DNA reads TGTGCCACCGCTCTCAGTTACGGGGACAATCAGCCCCAGCATTTT.

V is TRBV5-1 and J is TRBJ1-6, with TRBD1 matching 10 bases. CDR3 length equals 18 residues. The V segment lost 3 bases and the J segment 3 bases; nucleotides outside the gene matches: 9. Germline V lookup: CDR1 SGHRS, CDR2 YFSETQ. CDR3 nucleotides: TGCGCCAGCAGCTATACCGGGACAGGGGCAAACTATAATTCACCCCTCCACTTT. As protein: CASSYTGTGANYNSPLHF.

The V and J genes are TRBV6-6 and TRBJ2-6; D might be TRBD1 (6 bases). Per germline, CDR1 MNHNY and CDR2 SVGAGI (reference sequence). Trimming left V 6 bases short and J 2 bases short, with 11 bases between. The CDR3 consists of 15 residues. The CDR3 DNA sequence: TGTGCCAGCAGCCCTCCAGGGGCTGGGGCCAACGTCCTGACTTTC. It yields the protein CASSPPGAGANVLTF.

The rearrangement joins TRBV3-1 (or the pseudogene TRBV3-2) to TRBJ2-7; D ambiguous. The germline V gene encodes CDR1 LGHDT and CDR2 YNNKEL (reference sequence). V lost 3 bases and J 4 bases, leaving 4 bases between the germline ends. The CDR3 is 11 amino acids. CDR3 in DNA: TGTGCCAGCAGCCACACTTACGAGCAGTACTTC. The encoded protein is CASSHTYEQYF.

The chain has TRBV7-9 and TRBJ2-2; a possible D gene is TRBD1 (6 bases). The germline gives CDR1 SEHNR, CDR2 FQNEAQ (reference sequence). With 3 bases removed from V and 0 bases from J, the gap between germline ends came to 8 bases. This CDR3 has 15 amino acids. CDR3: CASSFRGPNTGELFF. CDR3 bases: TGTGCCAGCAGCTTCAGGGGACCGAACACCGGGGAGCTGTTTTTT.

V and J are TRBV5-1 and TRBJ1-2; D is unclear. This CDR3 has 12 residues. Germline CDR1 is SGHRS and CDR2 is YFSETQ. With 8 bases removed from V and 8 bases from J, the gap between germline ends came to 16 bases. CDR3 residues: CARHRVTYGYTF. The CDR3 DNA reads as TGCGCCAGACATCGGGTGACGTACGGCTACACCTTC.

This clone appeared a single time. The rearrangement links TRBV4-1 to TRBJ1-2, with 7 bases aligning to TRBD1. This CDR3 is 15 amino acids long. Germline V lookup: CDR1 MGHRA, CDR2 YSYEKL. The V and J ends lost 1 base and 2 bases, in that order; junction bases with no gene match: 4. The CDR3 sequence is CASSQVEGQNYGYTF. The CDR3 DNA is TGCGCCAGCAGCCAAGTGGAGGGACAGAACTATGGCTACACCTTC.

This chain links TRBV6-5 with TRBJ2-7, with 8 bases identical to TRBD2. V lost 6 bases, J lost 0 bases, and 4 bases stayed unmatched. CDR1 is MNHEY and CDR2 is SVGAGI in the germline V gene. This CDR3 is built from 14 residues. This CDR3 is CASRAGGSSYEQYF. Written as DNA, the CDR3 is TGTGCCAGCAGGGCGGGGGGTTCCTCCTACGAGCAGTACTTC.